These 9 T cell receptor beta chains share one sample of origin, sequenced in a study of cytomegalovirus exposure and HLA in healthy donors. The PCR was carried out with 60 Vbeta primers and 13 Jbeta primers. The method was immunoSEQ multiplex PCR; TCRdb's version includes in-frame clones alone and lacks a portion of them. The sample holds more than 150,000 clones, over 70% seen once. Sequenced input: PBMCs. The receptors were gathered from a woman aged 18-30 years in good health and CMV-seropositive.

This clone has just one count. V usage is TRBV4-3 and J usage is TRBJ2-5, with 12 bases fitting TRBD1. The ends lost 3 bases at V and 5 bases at J; junction bases unmatched: 13. There are 18 residues in the CDR3. Germline lookup yields CDR1 LGHNA and CDR2 YSLEER. The CDR3 loop is CASSQEWGGQGAWETQYF. In DNA form, the CDR3 reads TGCGCCAGCAGCCAGGAGTGGGGGGGACAGGGGGCCTGGGAGACCCAGTACTTC.

The rearrangement joins TRBV11-2 to TRBJ2-1; 10 bases align to TRBD2. CDR1 SGHAT and CDR2 FQNNGV come from the germline V gene. V was pared by 1 base and J by 10 bases, with 13 bases of the junction left unmatched. This CDR3 comprises 17 residues. CDR3 in DNA: TGTGCCAGCAGCTTAGGTCTGGGCAGCGGGGGGGCTCTCGAGCAGTTCTTC. Translation gives CASSLGLGSGGALEQFF.

A note on this clone: This likely comes from a read error, as the CDR3 has no conserved phenylalanine or tryptophan at its end. This sequence joins TRBV13 and TRBJ1-1, with a tentative D call TRBD1 (6 bases). V was cut by 3 bases and J by 2 bases, with 13 bases left in between. Germline V CDR1 and CDR2: PRHDT, FYEKMQ (reference sequence). The CDR3 covers 15 residues. CDR3 sequence (DNA): TGTGCCAGCAGCTTGATACAGGGTCCCAACACTGAAGCTTTCCTT. It is translated as CASSLIQGPNTEAFL.

The chain carries TRBV4-1 and TRBJ2-7, with TRBD2 matching 7 bases. The trim removed 2 bases at V and 5 bases at J, leaving 3 bases unmatched. Per the germline V gene, CDR1 is MGHRA and CDR2 is YSYEKL. This CDR3 has 13 residues. In nucleotides, the CDR3 is TGCGCCAGCAGCCAAAGCGGGGTCCACGAGCAGTACTTC. Residues: CASSQSGVHEQYF.

The chain couples TRBV6-4 to TRBJ2-2, with 7 bases fitting TRBD2. Trimming cost V 8 bases and J 4 bases; bases outside gene matches: 10. The CDR3 covers 15 residues. From germline, CDR1 is MRHNA and CDR2 SNTAGT. The CDR3 region is CASGEGTEGTGELFF. The CDR3 coding sequence is TGTGCCAGCGGGGAGGGGACTGAAGGCACCGGGGAGCTGTTTTTT.

The chain joins TRBV4-2 to TRBJ1-4, with unresolved D. Trimming removed 8 bases from V and 3 bases from J, with 10 bases in between. Per germline, CDR1 LGHNA and CDR2 YNFKEQ. CDR3 length: 13 residues. CDR3 sequence (DNA): TGTGCCAGCGGCGGCCGATCTAATGAAAAACTGTTTTTT. Translating it yields CASGGRSNEKLFF.

The V and J genes are TRBV6-5 and TRBJ1-2; D unresolved. Germline lookup yields CDR1 MNHEY and CDR2 SVGAGI. This CDR3 is built from 13 residues. Trimming shortened V by 5 bases and J by 1 base, and 8 bases separated the two germline ends. The CDR3: CASSPTGNYGYTF. CDR3 nucleotide sequence: TGTGCCAGCAGTCCTACGGGTAACTATGGCTACACCTTC.

The chain joins TRBV30 to TRBJ1-5, with 7 bases fitting TRBD1. There are 13 residues in the CDR3. In germline, CDR1 is GTSNPN, CDR2 SVGIG (reference sequence). The junction had 3 bases not matched to a gene; V was cut back by 0 bases and J by 7 bases. CDR3 sequence (DNA): TGTGCCTGGAGTGTCAGGGGGGAACAGCCCCAGCATTTT. As protein: CAWSVRGEQPQHF.

CDR3 in DNA: TGTGCCAGCAGCCCCTCAACAGCTTCCTACGAGCAGTACTTC. Amino acid sequence: CASSPSTASYEQYF. The V call is TRBV9, the J call TRBJ2-7; D not certain. This CDR3 spans 14 amino acids. CDR1 and CDR2 from the germline V gene are SGDLS and YYNGEE. V was shortened by 4 bases and J by 1 base, with 12 bases between the two germline ends.